These 8 T cell receptor beta chains were sequenced from one sample in a study of beta chain features in type 1 diabetes. Expressed TCRB transcripts got sequenced, as all isolated RNA was reverse transcribed. This table comes from immunoSEQ multiplex PCR, and its TCRdb copy is limited to in-frame clones, with some not included. Of some 240,000 clones in the sample, roughly 16% were seen once. General study results and limits: For Type 1 diabetes patients, all four CD4+ subsets carried TCRB CDR3s that were moderately but significantly shorter.

These receptors are not linked to any known antigen. Sequenced input: naive CD4+ T cells from blood. Receptors were obtained from a man aged 30-40 years with type 1 diabetes.

This clone was picked up a small number of times. The rearrangement joins TRBV25-1 to TRBJ2-3; TRBD2 is a possible D gene (5 bases). Between the trimmed V and J ends, which lost 5 bases and 0 bases, there was a span of 9 bases. This CDR3 is 14 amino acids long. Germline assignment: CDR1 MGHDK and CDR2 SYGVNS. The CDR3 protein is CASSRAASTDTQYF. The DNA for the CDR3 is TGTGCCAGCAGTCGAGCGGCTAGCACAGATACGCAGTATTTT.

This clone was seen a few times. The chain has TRBV18 and TRBJ2-5, with D perhaps being TRBD1 or TRBD2 (5 bases each). Germline-derived CDR1 and CDR2 are KGHSH and LQKENI. With 5 bases removed from V and 3 bases from J, the gap between germline ends came to 13 bases. This CDR3 comprises 14 residues. The CDR3: CASSIGASEETQYF. The CDR3 DNA reads as TGTGCCAGCTCAATCGGGGCTAGTGAAGAGACCCAGTACTTC.

DNA for the CDR3: TGTGCCAGCAGTCCAGGGACCGGTAACACCGGGGAGCTGTTTTTT. This sequence encodes CASSPGTGNTGELFF. This chain links TRBV27 with TRBJ2-2; either TRBD1 or TRBD2 may fit D (5 bases each). With 5 bases removed from V and 2 bases from J, the gap between germline ends came to 12 bases. From germline, CDR1 is MNHEY and CDR2 SMNVEV (reference sequence). The CDR3 loop spans 15 amino acids.

V usage is TRBV7-2 and J usage is TRBJ2-6; D gene unclear. CDR3 length equals 15 residues. V was clipped by 5 bases and J by 4 bases, with 12 bases between them. In germline, CDR1 is SGHTA, CDR2 FQGNSA. The CDR3 DNA reads TGTGCCAGCAGCCCTTACACAGTGGGGGCCAACGTCCTGACTTTC. It codes for CASSPYTVGANVLTF.

The chain recombines TRBV2 with TRBJ2-3, with 12 bases identical to TRBD2. V lost 7 bases, J lost 7 bases, and 9 bases stayed unmatched. This CDR3 is 15 amino acids long. Germline loops: CDR1 SNHLY, CDR2 FYNNEI. CDR3 DNA sequence: TGTGCCAGCACTGGACTAGCGGGAATCGTATATACGCAGTATTTT. It yields the protein CASTGLAGIVYTQYF. The whole variable domain, remainder taken from reference TRBV2 and TRBJ2-3, is EPEVTQTPSHQVTQMGQEVILRCVPISNHLYFYWYRQILGQKVEFLVSFYNNEISEKSEIFDDQFSVERPDGSNFTLKIRSTKLEDSAMYFCASTGLAGIVYTQYFGPGTRLTVL.

This clone was seen only a few times. The chain employs TRBV7-2 and TRBJ2-5; D gene unclear. This CDR3 region has 11 residues. The germline V and J ends were trimmed by 3 bases and 3 bases, with 2 bases remaining between them. Germline V gene data show CDR1 as SGHTA and CDR2 as FQGNSA. The CDR3 DNA is TGTGCCAGCAGCTTTAAAGAGACCCAGTACTTC. Protein product: CASSFKETQYF.

The rearrangement links TRBV2 to TRBJ2-5; no definite D call. This CDR3 contains 13 residues. Germline CDR1 is SNHLY and CDR2 is FYNNEI. The ends were cut back, 6 bases at V and 5 bases at J, with 13 bases in the middle. The CDR3 DNA is TGTGCCAGCAGCGAATACAAACTGGAGACCCAGTACTTC. Translating gives CASSEYKLETQYF.

The chain combines TRBV7-2 with TRBJ2-1, with D unresolved. The CDR3 length is 13 residues. Germline lookup yields CDR1 SGHTA and CDR2 FQGNSA. V shed 4 bases and J shed 5 bases, with 9 bases lying between them. The CDR3 here is CASSSYNDNEQFF. The CDR3 nucleotides are TGTGCCAGCAGCTCTTACAACGACAATGAGCAGTTCTTC.